These 7 T cell receptor beta chains originate from one sample sequenced in a study of cytomegalovirus exposure and HLA in healthy donors (dated by TCRdb to about 2017). Receptor libraries were prepared by the immunoSEQ multiplex PCR assay. For the multiplex PCR, a mixture combining 60 forward primers for TCR Vbeta segments and 13 reverse primers for TCR Jbeta segments was used. TCRdb carries this immuneACCESS record with in-frame sequences only. Its versions omit some clonotypes, under half of them owing to an unresolved V gene in the studies checked, with the rest unexplained. The sample table shows approximately 190,000 clones, and around 82% are seen once. Of the sample, less than 15% is held by the ten largest clones. Material: PBMCs. Every receptor here comes from a woman younger than 45 in good health and CMV-seropositive.

The V and J genes are TRBV5-1 and TRBJ1-1; D perhaps matches TRBD1 (5 bases). Germline-derived CDR1 and CDR2 are SGHRS and YFSETQ. V was trimmed by 0 bases and J by 4 bases, leaving 10 bases between them. The CDR3 loop spans 14 amino acids. CDR3 residues: CASSLVQGGTEAFF. CDR3 in DNA: TGCGCCAGCAGCTTGGTGCAGGGAGGCACTGAAGCTTTCTTT. Complete variable domain (other parts from reference TRBV5-1 and TRBJ1-1): KAGVTQTPRYLIKTRGQQVTLSCSPISGHRSVSWYQQTPGQGLQFLFEYFSETQRNKGNFPGRFSGRQFSNSRSEMNVSTLELGDSALYLCASSLVQGGTEAFFGQGTRLTVV.

This clone occurred a few times. The V and J genes are TRBV6-6 and TRBJ1-2; no reliable D call. Germline lookup yields CDR1 MNHNY and CDR2 SVGAGI (reference sequence). Trimming shortened V by 0 bases and J by 8 bases, and 10 bases separated the two germline ends. This CDR3 has 13 residues. As DNA, the CDR3 is TGTGCCAGCAGTTACTCGGGAGCAGGAGGCTACACCTTC. It codes for CASSYSGAGGYTF.

The chain employs TRBV2 and TRBJ2-3, with 11 bases lining up with TRBD2. The CDR3 has 15 residues. CDR1 and CDR2 from the germline V gene are SNHLY and FYNNEI. V lost 6 bases to trimming and J lost 1 base; unmatched junction nucleotides: 3. CDR3 sequence: CASSELAGGTDTQYF. CDR3 DNA: TGTGCCAGCAGCGAACTAGCGGGGGGCACAGATACGCAGTATTTT.

The genes are TRBV6-1 and TRBJ1-1, with 8 nucleotides matching TRBD1. Trimming cost V 6 bases and J 7 bases; bases outside gene matches: 10. The CDR3 extends over 14 amino acids. Germline V gives CDR1 MNHNS, CDR2 SASEGT. The CDR3 protein is CASRAGGGVREAFF. In nucleotides, the CDR3 is TGTGCCAGCAGAGCAGGGGGCGGAGTACGTGAAGCTTTCTTT.

V is TRBV5-1 and J is TRBJ2-2; perhaps TRBD1 as D (6 bases). The germline V gene encodes CDR1 SGHRS and CDR2 YFSETQ. V lost 3 bases and J lost 4, with 16 bases in between. CDR3 length: 16 residues. The CDR3 spells CASSYIPQGSTGELFF. The DNA for the CDR3 is TGCGCCAGCAGCTACATCCCACAGGGAAGCACCGGGGAGCTGTTTTTT.

The chain joins TRBV11-3 to TRBJ2-3, with D unresolved. The CDR3 length is 12 residues. Germline assignment: CDR1 SGHNT and CDR2 YENEEA. Trimming stripped 5 bases from V and 4 bases from J, with 7 bases between. CDR3 protein: CASSLQADTQYF. As DNA, the CDR3 is TGTGCCAGCAGCCTCCAGGCAGATACGCAGTATTTT.

This clone was seen more than once but under ten times. The J gene is TRBJ2-1, the V gene TRBV9; 9 nucleotides line up with TRBD1. The CDR3 extends over 15 amino acids. The V and J ends lost 4 bases and 6 bases, in that order; junction bases with no gene match: 8. The V gene's germline CDR1 is SGDLS and CDR2 YYNGEE. The CDR3 sequence: CASSNRDRVINEQFF. Here the CDR3 DNA reads TGTGCCAGCAGCAACCGGGACAGGGTCATCAATGAGCAGTTCTTC.